Listed below are T cell receptor beta chains from one sample, sequenced in a study of T cell responses to AZD1222 COVID-19 vaccine. TCRdb's copy holds only in-frame clones and misses some; the assay was immunoSEQ multiplex PCR. The repertoire holds 85,000 to 110,000 clones, with 90% to 95% as singletons. This specimen consisted of peripheral blood, obtained on day 0 of AZD1222 vaccination. Source of these receptors: an adult in good health. Each CDR3 is given with its conserved first and last residue. A D gene is named only where the DNA matches it firmly. Clone sizes are given selectively: once, few, many, or a class where the clone is expanded.

V gene: TRBV7-2
clone size: .
D gene: .
J gene: TRBJ2-2
CDR3 DNA: TGTGCCAGCAGCTTAGATCAGGTCGGGAGTGGGTCCGGGGAGCTGTTTTTT
CDR3 protein: CASSLDQVGSGSGELFF

V gene: TRBV21-1
clone size: .
D gene: .
J gene: TRBJ2-7
CDR3 DNA: TGTGCCAGCACTGCAACAGGTGCTAACTACGAGCAGTACTTC
CDR3 protein: CASTATGANYEQYF

V gene: TRBV6-2/TRBV6-3
clone size: .
D gene: .
J gene: TRBJ1-5
CDR3 DNA: TGTGCCAGCAGTTACAACGGGGGGCAACAGCCCCAGCATTTT
CDR3 protein: CASSYNGGQQPQHF

V gene: TRBV3-1/TRBV3-2
clone size: .
D gene: .
J gene: TRBJ1-2
CDR3 DNA: TGTGCCAGCAGCCAAGTGGGAATGGGGGGCTACACCTTC
CDR3 protein: CASSQVGMGGYTF

V gene: TRBV27
clone size: .
D gene: .
J gene: TRBJ2-6
CDR3 DNA: TGTGCCAGCAGTCCGGGCCTCCCCGGGGCCAACGTCCTGACTTTC
CDR3 protein: CASSPGLPGANVLTF

V gene: TRBV7-9
clone size: few
D gene: TRBD1
J gene: TRBJ2-1
CDR3 DNA: TGTGCCAGCAGGCTTAGACAGGGCCCCTACAATGAGCAGTTCTTC
CDR3 protein: CASRLRQGPYNEQFF

V gene: TRBV27
clone size: .
D gene: .
J gene: TRBJ1-1
CDR3 DNA: TGTGCCAGCAGTCCACGGGGCAGGGGTAGCACTGAAGCTTTCTTT
CDR3 protein: CASSPRGRGSTEAFF

V gene: TRBV5-4
clone size: .
D gene: .
J gene: TRBJ2-7
CDR3 DNA: TGTGCCAGCAGCGGCCCGAAGGGTGACGAGCAGTACTTC
CDR3 protein: CASSGPKGDEQYF

V gene: TRBV19
clone size: .
D gene: .
J gene: TRBJ1-2
CDR3 DNA: TGTGCCAGTAGTATCCTCGGGGGGAACTATGGCTACACCTTC
CDR3 protein: CASSILGGNYGYTF

V gene: TRBV19
clone size: .
D gene: .
J gene: TRBJ2-7
CDR3 DNA: TGTGCCAGTAGTATAGTAGGCCCATCCTACGAGCAGTACTTC
CDR3 protein: CASSIVGPSYEQYF

V gene: TRBV6-5
clone size: .
D gene: .
J gene: TRBJ2-1
CDR3 DNA: TGTGCCACCCATGGTGGGCTAGCCCTAAATGAGCAGTTCTTC
CDR3 protein: CATHGGLALNEQFF

V gene: TRBV7-2
clone size: .
D gene: TRBD2
J gene: TRBJ2-1
CDR3 DNA: TGTGCCAGCAGCTTACTAGCGGGAGGGCTGGGTGAGCAGTTCTTC
CDR3 protein: CASSLLAGGLGEQFF

V gene: TRBV3-1/TRBV3-2
clone size: .
D gene: .
J gene: TRBJ1-6
CDR3 DNA: TGTGCCAGCAGTAGCGGGACCACTCATAATTCACCCCTCCACTTT
CDR3 protein: CASSSGTTHNSPLHF

V gene: TRBV11-2
clone size: .
D gene: .
J gene: TRBJ2-1
CDR3 DNA: TGTGCCAGCAGCCTAAGGCCCCCTGGACAGAGAGGCAATGAGCAGTTCTTC
CDR3 protein: CASSLRPPGQRGNEQFF

V gene: TRBV2
clone size: .
D gene: .
J gene: TRBJ2-1
CDR3 DNA: TGTGCCAGCACCGAACGCATCCCGGGACGTTTCTTC
CDR3 protein: CASTERIPGRFF

V gene: TRBV7-8
clone size: .
D gene: TRBD1
J gene: TRBJ2-7
CDR3 DNA: TGTGCCAGCAGCTTAAGGGACAGGGGCCACGAGCAGTACTTC
CDR3 protein: CASSLRDRGHEQYF

V gene: TRBV4-2
clone size: few
D gene: .
J gene: TRBJ1-1
CDR3 DNA: TGTGCCAGCAGCCAAGGTCCAGATCCGAACACTGAAGCTTTCTTT
CDR3 protein: CASSQGPDPNTEAFF

V gene: TRBV28
clone size: once
D gene: .
J gene: TRBJ1-1
CDR3 DNA: TGTGCCAGCAGTTTGACAGCCACTGAAGCTTTCTTT
CDR3 protein: CASSLTATEAFF

V gene: TRBV29-1
clone size: .
D gene: TRBD2
J gene: TRBJ2-2
CDR3 DNA: TGCAGCGCTGAATTGGGACTAGCGGCGAACACCGGGGAGCTGTTTTTT
CDR3 protein: CSAELGLAANTGELFF

V gene: TRBV7-2
clone size: once
D gene: TRBD2
J gene: TRBJ2-7
CDR3 DNA: TGTGCCAGCAGCCACGACTTAGCGGGAGGGTTAGACGAGCAGTACTTC
CDR3 protein: CASSHDLAGGLDEQYF

V gene: TRBV27
clone size: once
D gene: TRBD2
J gene: TRBJ2-4
CDR3 DNA: TGTGCCAGCAGTTTCGGGGGGGAAAACATTCAGTACTTC
CDR3 protein: CASSFGGENIQYF

V gene: TRBV7-3
clone size: .
D gene: .
J gene: TRBJ2-3
CDR3 DNA: TGTGCCAGCAGCCCTGGGAACCCAGATACGCAGTATTTT
CDR3 protein: CASSPGNPDTQYF

V gene: TRBV12-3/TRBV12-4
clone size: .
D gene: TRBD2
J gene: TRBJ2-1
CDR3 DNA: TGTGCCAGCAGTGAGGGGACTAGTAATGAGCAGTTCTTC
CDR3 protein: CASSEGTSNEQFF

V gene: TRBV5-6
clone size: .
D gene: TRBD1
J gene: TRBJ1-5
CDR3 DNA: TGTGCCAGCAGCTTGATGACAGGGGAGATTCAGCCCCAGCATTTT
CDR3 protein: CASSLMTGEIQPQHF

V gene: TRBV7-6
clone size: .
D gene: TRBD2
J gene: TRBJ2-7
CDR3 DNA: TGTGCCAGCACCCCCGGTGGGGGGGGTACCTACGAGCAGTACTTC
CDR3 protein: CASTPGGGGTYEQYF

V gene: TRBV14
clone size: .
D gene: TRBD1
J gene: TRBJ1-1
CDR3 DNA: TGTGCCAGCAGCCAAGATTGGTTCAGGGGGCGGAACACTGAAGCTTTCTTT
CDR3 protein: CASSQDWFRGRNTEAFF

V gene: TRBV7-9
clone size: .
D gene: TRBD2
J gene: TRBJ2-7
CDR3 DNA: TGTGCCAGCAGCTTAAGCGGGAGGTCAGACTACGAGCAGTACTTC
CDR3 protein: CASSLSGRSDYEQYF

V gene: TRBV7-9
clone size: few
D gene: .
J gene: TRBJ2-3
CDR3 DNA: TGTGCCAGCAGCCCAGCAGGGTACGACACAGATACGCAGTATTTT
CDR3 protein: CASSPAGYDTDTQYF

V gene: TRBV9
clone size: .
D gene: TRBD2
J gene: TRBJ2-1
CDR3 DNA: TGTGCCAGCAGCTACCCCGGGACTAGCGGGACGGGGGAGCAGTTCTTC
CDR3 protein: CASSYPGTSGTGEQFF

V gene: TRBV28
clone size: few
D gene: .
J gene: TRBJ1-1
CDR3 DNA: TGTGCCAGCCGCGAGGGAAACACTGAAGCTTTCTTT
CDR3 protein: CASREGNTEAFF

V gene: TRBV27
clone size: .
D gene: TRBD2
J gene: TRBJ2-7
CDR3 DNA: TGTGCCAGCAGTTTACCCCGCGGGGGGACTAAATACGAGCAGTACTTC
CDR3 protein: CASSLPRGGTKYEQYF

V gene: TRBV7-2
clone size: few
D gene: TRBD1
J gene: TRBJ1-6
CDR3 DNA: TGTGCCAGCAGCGGACAGGGGAGGTCGTCCTATAATTCACCCCTCCACTTT
CDR3 protein: CASSGQGRSSYNSPLHF

V gene: TRBV7-2
clone size: .
D gene: .
J gene: TRBJ2-2
CDR3 DNA: TGTGCCAGCAGCTTAGGGCAGGGGATCACCGGGGAGCTGTTTTTT
CDR3 protein: CASSLGQGITGELFF

V gene: TRBV29-1
clone size: .
D gene: TRBD1
J gene: TRBJ2-2
CDR3 DNA: TGCAGCGTTGAAGGGGCCGGGACAGGGTTCCTGGGGCCGAACACCGGGGAGCTGTTTTTT
CDR3 protein: CSVEGAGTGFLGPNTGELFF

V gene: TRBV4-1
clone size: .
D gene: TRBD2
J gene: TRBJ2-1
CDR3 DNA: TGCGCCAGCAGCCAAGATAGCTCCGGGACTAGGGGCAATGAGCAGTTCTTC
CDR3 protein: CASSQDSSGTRGNEQFF

V gene: TRBV28
clone size: .
D gene: .
J gene: TRBJ1-2
CDR3 DNA: TGTGCCAGCAGTTTATATAAGGGTGGGGGCTACACCTTC
CDR3 protein: CASSLYKGGGYTF

V gene: TRBV15
clone size: .
D gene: TRBD2
J gene: TRBJ2-2
CDR3 DNA: TGTGCCACCGCGCCCGAGCGGGGCACCGGGGAGCTGTTTTTT
CDR3 protein: CATAPERGTGELFF

V gene: TRBV5-6
clone size: .
D gene: TRBD1
J gene: TRBJ2-7
CDR3 DNA: TGTGCCAGCAGCGGGGACAGGGGCGCTTTCTCCTACGAGCAGTACTTC
CDR3 protein: CASSGDRGAFSYEQYF

V gene: TRBV11-2
clone size: .
D gene: .
J gene: TRBJ2-7
CDR3 DNA: TGTGCCAGCAGCTCCTCGATAAGACAGTACTTC
CDR3 protein: CASSSSIRQYF

V gene: TRBV10-3
clone size: .
D gene: TRBD1
J gene: TRBJ1-2
CDR3 DNA: TGTGCCATCAGGGCAGGGGGCGAGAACTATGGCTACACCTTC
CDR3 protein: CAIRAGGENYGYTF

V gene: TRBV12-3/TRBV12-4
clone size: .
D gene: TRBD1
J gene: TRBJ2-5
CDR3 DNA: TGTGCCAGCAGTTCGACAGGGTTGGCCCAGTACTTC
CDR3 protein: CASSSTGLAQYF

V gene: TRBV7-7
clone size: .
D gene: .
J gene: TRBJ2-1
CDR3 DNA: TGTGCCAGCAGCTTAGGATTGGCAGGGGCTGAGCAGTTCTTC
CDR3 protein: CASSLGLAGAEQFF

V gene: TRBV2
clone size: .
D gene: .
J gene: TRBJ1-4
CDR3 DNA: TGTGCCAGCAGTGTCCGGGCGAGCGTCGAAAAACTGTTTTTT
CDR3 protein: CASSVRASVEKLFF

V gene: TRBV6-6
clone size: .
D gene: TRBD2
J gene: TRBJ2-3
CDR3 DNA: TGTGCCAGCAGTCAGGGGACTAGCGGGAGGGCCTCAGATACGCAGTATTTT
CDR3 protein: CASSQGTSGRASDTQYF

V gene: TRBV28
clone size: .
D gene: TRBD1
J gene: TRBJ2-7
CDR3 DNA: TGTGCCAGCACCCCCCGGGACAGGCACTCCTACGAGCAGTACTTC
CDR3 protein: CASTPRDRHSYEQYF

V gene: TRBV6-2/TRBV6-3
clone size: .
D gene: .
J gene: TRBJ2-3
CDR3 DNA: TGTGCCAGCAGTTACGGGCCAAGAAACACAGATACGCAGTATTTT
CDR3 protein: CASSYGPRNTDTQYF

V gene: TRBV28
clone size: once
D gene: TRBD1
J gene: TRBJ2-2
CDR3 DNA: TGTGCCAGCAGTTTAAAGAGGACAGGACCGACCGGGGAGCTGTTTTTT
CDR3 protein: CASSLKRTGPTGELFF

V gene: TRBV11-2
clone size: .
D gene: .
J gene: TRBJ2-5
CDR3 DNA: TGTGCCAGCAGCTTAGTGGACCCTTCAGCGTGGCTCCAAGAGACCCAGTACTTC
CDR3 protein: CASSLVDPSAWLQETQYF

V gene: TRBV6-1
clone size: .
D gene: TRBD1
J gene: TRBJ2-7
CDR3 DNA: TGTGCCAGCAGTGAAATCCCCGGGACAGGTGCCTACGAGCAGTACTTC
CDR3 protein: CASSEIPGTGAYEQYF

V gene: TRBV4-3
clone size: few
D gene: .
J gene: TRBJ2-1
CDR3 DNA: TGCGCCAGCAGCCAAGAGAACTCGTGGGAGGCCTACAATGAGCAGTTCTTC
CDR3 protein: CASSQENSWEAYNEQFF

V gene: TRBV5-8
clone size: .
D gene: .
J gene: TRBJ2-7
CDR3 DNA: TGTGCCAGCAGCCGAAGACTCTACGAGCAGTACTTC
CDR3 protein: CASSRRLYEQYF

V gene: TRBV3-1/TRBV3-2
clone size: .
D gene: .
J gene: TRBJ2-1
CDR3 DNA: TGTGCCAGCAGCCTAGGGACTGGCAATGAGCAGTTCTTC
CDR3 protein: CASSLGTGNEQFF

V gene: TRBV19
clone size: .
D gene: .
J gene: TRBJ1-1
CDR3 DNA: TGTGCCAGTAGGAGGAGAACAACTGAAGCTTTCTTT
CDR3 protein: CASRRRTTEAFF

V gene: TRBV5-1
clone size: .
D gene: .
J gene: TRBJ1-5
CDR3 DNA: TGCGCCAGCAGCTACGGACAGTCCAATCAGCCCCAGCATTTT
CDR3 protein: CASSYGQSNQPQHF

V gene: TRBV27
clone size: .
D gene: TRBD2
J gene: TRBJ2-7
CDR3 DNA: TGTGCCAGCAGTTTCTCGGGACTAGCTTCTGGTGAGCAGTACTTC
CDR3 protein: CASSFSGLASGEQYF

V gene: TRBV7-9
clone size: .
D gene: .
J gene: TRBJ2-2
CDR3 DNA: TGTGCCAGCAGCTTAGCTCGTGTTCGGGAATCAAACACCGGGGAGCTGTTTTTT
CDR3 protein: CASSLARVRESNTGELFF

V gene: TRBV7-2
clone size: .
D gene: .
J gene: TRBJ2-2
CDR3 DNA: TGTGCCAGCAGCAGTGCGGTACCTACCGGGGAGCTGTTTTTT
CDR3 protein: CASSSAVPTGELFF

V gene: TRBV18
clone size: .
D gene: .
J gene: TRBJ1-5
CDR3 DNA: TGTGCCAGCTCACCAGGGGCCCCCGGTTATAGCAATCAGCCCCAGCATTTT
CDR3 protein: CASSPGAPGYSNQPQHF

V gene: TRBV6-5
clone size: .
D gene: .
J gene: TRBJ1-1
CDR3 DNA: TGTGCCAGCAGTTCCCCCGAAAGAAGTCGGACTGAAGCTTTCTTT
CDR3 protein: CASSSPERSRTEAFF

V gene: TRBV7-9
clone size: .
D gene: TRBD2
J gene: TRBJ2-7
CDR3 DNA: TGTGCCAGCACCCCTAGAAGCGGGAGCTTTGGCGAGCAGTACTTC
CDR3 protein: CASTPRSGSFGEQYF